The 18 T cell receptor beta chains given below trace back to one sample, sequenced in a study of blood T cells in healthy people across ages. Next came a second PCR, run for about 7 to 12 cycles, which used a sample-barcoded 5' primer along with a J-beta primer mix. From the 5' RACE reads, TCRdb called clonotypes with MiXCR, one entry per CDR3 protein. Found here are about 900,000 distinct CDR3 sequences, roughly 43% of them singletons; the top ten hold roughly 13%. The sample consisted of blood. The receptors shown here come from a young man in good health.

J is TRBJ2-5 and V is TRBV7-8; D gene uncertain. Germline V gene data show CDR1 as SGHVS and CDR2 as FQNEAQ. The V end was cut by 5 bases, the J end by 5 bases, with 15 bases between. This CDR3 is built from 14 residues. CDR3 sequence (DNA): TGTGCCAGCAGCGACACACGATGGGTGGAGACCCAGTACTTC. It yields the protein CASSDTRWVETQYF.

The chain recombines TRBV5-1 with TRBJ1-2; 7 nucleotides agree with TRBD1. V was clipped by 3 bases and J by 6 bases; unmatched bases: 8. Germline lookup yields CDR1 SGHRS and CDR2 YFSETQ. The CDR3 extends over 14 amino acids. The CDR3 loop is CASSSDRVRNGYTF. DNA for the CDR3: TGCGCCAGCAGCTCCGACAGGGTCCGGAATGGCTACACCTTC.

The CDR3 coding sequence is TGTGCCAGCAGCGTAGAAGCCAGGGCGCTCACAGATACGCAGTATTTT. Amino acid sequence: CASSVEARALTDTQYF. V is TRBV9 and J is TRBJ2-3, with D maybe TRBD1 (5 bases). CDR1 is SGDLS and CDR2 is YYNGEE in the germline V gene. The CDR3 length is 16 residues. V was clipped by 0 bases and J by 2 bases, with 13 bases between them.

This chain links TRBV28 with TRBJ2-5; 8 bases map to TRBD1. V shed 3 bases and J 2 bases; nucleotides not matched to a gene: 8. This CDR3 region has 16 residues. CDR1 is MDHEN and CDR2 is SYDVKM in the germline V gene. CDR3 DNA: TGTGCCAGCAGTTTTTCCCGGACAGGGCGGCAAGAGACCCAGTACTTC. This translates into CASSFSRTGRQETQYF.

V gene TRBV5-1 combines with J gene TRBJ2-1; D tentatively fits TRBD1 or TRBD2 (5 bases each). Deletions cut 4 bases from V and 2 bases from J, with 16 bases between. There are 16 residues in the CDR3. CDR1 is SGHRS and CDR2 is YFSETQ in the germline V gene. The CDR3 sequence: CASSRGGTRAYNEQFF. The CDR3 bases are TGCGCCAGCAGCCGTGGGGGAACCCGCGCCTACAATGAGCAGTTCTTC.

The CDR3 bases are TGTGCCAGCAGCTTAGACAGGGAGTATAGTGAGCAGTTCTTC. Protein sequence: CASSLDREYSEQFF. The gene calls are TRBV7-3 and TRBJ2-1; the match to TRBD1 covers 7 bases. Germline trimming cut 2 bases from V and 9 bases from J; bases unmatched to any gene: 7. Looked up from germline, CDR1 is SGHTA and CDR2 is FQGTGA. The CDR3 loop spans 14 amino acids.

This chain connects TRBV5-1 to TRBJ2-5, with D hard to call. V was trimmed by 0 bases and J by 4 bases, leaving 13 bases between them. Germline-derived CDR1 and CDR2 are SGHRS and YFSETQ. The CDR3 extends over 15 amino acids. In DNA, the CDR3 is TGCGCCAGCAGCTTGGCTCAGGCAGTGGGAGAGACCCAGTACTTC. Protein product: CASSLAQAVGETQYF.

Only a few counts were recorded for this clonotype. Written as DNA, the CDR3 is TGTGCCAGCAGTTTCGAAGGTAGCTCCTACAATGAGCAGTTCTTC. Its translation is CASSFEGSSYNEQFF. The rearrangement uses TRBV11-3 and TRBJ2-1; D ambiguous. Germline CDR1 is SGHNT and CDR2 is YENEEA. CDR3 length: 15 amino acids. With 6 bases removed from V and 0 bases from J, the gap between germline ends came to 12 bases.

With regard to this clonotype: Since a much larger clone is just one base distant, this may be a read error. The chain combines TRBV29-1 with TRBJ2-1, with 8 bases matching TRBD2. The CDR3 contains 14 residues. Germline CDR1 is SQVTM and CDR2 is ANQGSEA. Trimming cost V 5 bases and J 7 bases; bases outside gene matches: 10. CDR3 in amino acids: CSVKGRGGVNEQFF. CDR3 nucleotides: TGCAGCGTTAAAGGACGGGGGGGAGTTAATGAGCAGTTCTTC.

The genes are TRBV28 and TRBJ2-5; D is possibly TRBD1 (6 bases). CDR3 length: 14 residues. From germline, CDR1 is MDHEN and CDR2 SYDVKM. V gave up 7 bases and J gave up 4 bases, with 16 bases separating them. DNA of the CDR3: TGTGCCAGCACCCCGGGGACACTTGGAGAGACCCAGTACTTC. Its protein product is CASTPGTLGETQYF.

This clonotype was counted only a few times. The V call is TRBV7-6, the J call TRBJ2-1, with D unclear. The CDR3 consists of 16 residues. Germline loops: CDR1 SGHVS, CDR2 FNYEAQ. Trimming stripped 1 base from V and 0 bases from J, with 10 bases between. The chain's CDR3 is CASSLESVSSYNEQFF. The CDR3 region has the DNA TGTGCCAGCAGCTTAGAGTCAGTAAGCTCCTACAATGAGCAGTTCTTC.

This clonotype has more than one count but fewer than ten. The chain recombines TRBV7-9 with TRBJ2-1; the D is unclear. The CDR3 runs to 15 residues. The germline V and J ends were trimmed by 1 base and 3 bases, with 10 bases remaining between them. Germline V gene data show CDR1 as SEHNR and CDR2 as FQNEAQ (reference sequence). The CDR3: CASSLELALYNEQFF. CDR3 in DNA: TGTGCCAGCAGCTTAGAATTAGCTCTCTACAATGAGCAGTTCTTC.

The chain combines TRBV7-2 with TRBJ2-3; 7 bases map to TRBD1. The germline CDR1 and CDR2 sequences are SGHTA and FQGNSA. This CDR3 comprises 15 residues. V shed 5 bases and J 4 bases; nucleotides not matched to a gene: 9. CDR3 loop: CASSPGQAVADTQYF. Here the CDR3 DNA reads TGTGCCAGCAGCCCCGGACAGGCGGTCGCAGATACGCAGTATTTT.

This clonotype was seen a handful of times. This chain connects TRBV6-2 or TRBV6-3 to TRBJ2-1; D is perhaps TRBD2 (8 bases). CDR1 and CDR2 from the germline V gene are MNHEY and SVGEGT. Between the trimmed V and J ends, which lost 10 bases and 8 bases, there was a span of 21 bases. The CDR3 length is 14 residues. For the CDR3, the DNA is TGTGCCATCTCCCGGACAGGCGGGAGGCATGAGCAGTTCTTC. Amino acids: CAISRTGGRHEQFF.

This clonotype was detected only once. The chain uses TRBV3-1 and TRBJ2-5, with TRBD2 identical over 9 bases. CDR3 length: 16 amino acids. The V gene's germline CDR1 is LGHDT and CDR2 YNNKEL (reference sequence). V was clipped by 0 bases and J by 2 bases; unmatched bases: 4. The CDR3 coding sequence is TGTGCCAGCAGCCAAGAGGGGCGGGGGGGACAAGAGACCCAGTACTTC. Translation: CASSQEGRGGQETQYF.

This clonotype was detected a few times. This chain links TRBV18 with TRBJ2-7, with D tentatively TRBD1 (5 bases). The germline V gene has CDR1 KGHSH and CDR2 LQKENI. CDR3 length: 14 residues. The V and J ends lost 2 bases and 1 base respectively, with 9 bases between them. The CDR3 loop is CASSPGRVSYEQYF. In DNA form, the CDR3 reads TGTGCCAGCTCACCAGGCAGGGTTTCCTACGAGCAGTACTTC.

This chain links TRBV3-1 with TRBJ2-5; D call uncertain. The J call is doubtful: the DNA matches TRBJ2-7 better. This CDR3 has 15 amino acids. The V gene's germline CDR1 is LGHDT and CDR2 YNNKEL (reference sequence). The CDR3 DNA sequence: TGTGCCAGCAGCCAAGCCGTGCCGGGTGGCTACGAGCAGTACTTC. This gives the protein CASSQAVPGGYEQYF.

For the CDR3, the DNA is TGTGCCAGCAGCCCCCCCCAGGCTAACAATGAGCAGTTCTTC. It encodes CASSPPQANNEQFF. The rearrangement uses TRBV5-5 and TRBJ2-1; D not certain. Trimming took 4 bases from V and 5 from J, leaving 13 bases between them. The CDR3 spans 14 residues. CDR1 SGHKS and CDR2 YYEKEE come from the germline V gene (reference sequence).